What follows are 11 T cell receptor beta chains derived from one specimen sequenced in a study of T cells in women clearing cervical HPV infection. Method: immunoSEQ multiplex PCR; TCRdb's copy keeps in-frame clones and lacks some. The sample's table shows some 41,000 clones. Specimen: blood buffy coat. The receptors shown here come from a woman aged 18 to 75 with a cervical HPV16 infection that either progressed to CIN3+ or cleared (not recorded which).

For this clone: The DNA ends 3 residues before the CDR3 does, and the rest of the CDR3 is filled in from the germline J gene. The chain couples TRBV20-1 to TRBJ2-7, with 7 nucleotides matching TRBD2. Germline CDR1 reads DFQATT; CDR2 reads SNEGSKA (reference sequence). The CDR3 is made up of 14 amino acids. The trim removed 3 bases at V and 1 base at J, leaving 6 bases unmatched. The DNA read from the CDR3 is TGCAGTGCTAGCGACGGGGGAGGGTCCTACGAG. This gives the protein CSASDGGGSYE. The CDR3, in full, reads CSASDGGGSYEQYF.

Turning to this clone: The CDR3 end falls 3 residues outside the read, so it is completed with the germline J gene. The rearrangement links TRBV20-1 to TRBJ2-5, with a possible D match to TRBD1 (5 bases). The CDR3 spans 12 residues. V gave up 7 bases and J gave up 3 bases, with 12 bases separating them. Germline CDR1 reads DFQATT; CDR2 reads SNEGSKA (reference sequence). The sequenced CDR3 bases are TGCAGTGACAAGGGGAATAAAGAGACC. It translates to CSDKGNKET. The entire CDR3 protein is CSDKGNKETQYF.

Points on this clone: The read falls 3 residues short of the CDR3 end, and the missing part is taken from the germline J gene. The chain employs TRBV28 and TRBJ2-3; D may correspond to TRBD1 or TRBD2 (5 bases each). The CDR3 extends over 15 amino acids. In germline, CDR1 is MDHEN, CDR2 SYDVKM. Trimming took 7 bases from V and 1 from J, leaving 15 bases between them. The part of the CDR3 DNA that was read is TGTGCCAGCACCGAGGGGATGGCTCGCACAGATACG. It is translated as CASTEGMARTDT. The whole CDR3 protein is CASTEGMARTDTQYF.

As to this clone: With the read ending 3 residues before the CDR3 end, the germline J gene is used to fill in that end. V usage is TRBV30 and J usage is TRBJ1-2; maybe TRBD1 (6 bases). This CDR3 has 15 amino acids. The V gene's germline CDR1 is GTSNPN and CDR2 SVGIG (reference sequence). Trimming took 0 bases from V and 2 from J, leaving 13 bases between them. CDR3 amino acids: CAWSVPSGENYGYTF. The sequenced part of the CDR3 DNA is TGTGCCTGGAGTGTACCGTCAGGGGAGAACTATGGC.

This clone is labeled medium-sized (0.01 to 0.1%) based on frequency. The observed sequence ends 3 residues before the CDR3 terminus, with the missing tail filled in from the germline J gene. The chain couples TRBV13 to TRBJ2-1; possible D gene TRBD1, 6 bases. This CDR3 comprises 14 residues. Germline assignment: CDR1 PRHDT and CDR2 FYEKMQ (reference sequence). V shed 4 bases and J shed 3 bases, with 10 bases lying between them. The CDR3 sequence: CASSSRDIYNEQFF. CDR3 bases read: TGTGCCAGCAGCTCCCGGGACATCTACAATGAG. The full variable domain, completed using reference TRBV13 and TRBJ2-1, is AAGVIQSPRHLIKEKRETATLKCYPIPRHDTVYWYQQGPGQDPQFLISFYEKMQSDKGSIPDRFSAQQFSDYHSELNMSSLELGDSALYFCASSSRDIYNEQFFGPGTRLTVL.

Points on this clone: The DNA ends 3 residues before the CDR3 does, and the rest of the CDR3 is filled in from the germline J gene. V usage is TRBV30 and J usage is TRBJ1-4; TRBD1 agrees at 9 bases. The CDR3 contains 16 residues. After removal of 3 bases from V and 3 bases from J, the junction contained 8 bases not matched to a gene. Germline-derived CDR1 and CDR2 are GTSNPN and SVGIG (reference sequence). CDR3 residues: CAWSGNRGPANEKLFF. The sequenced CDR3 bases are TGTGCCTGGAGCGGTAACAGGGGGCCGGCTAATGAAAAA.

Comments on this clone: The read halts 3 residues ahead of the CDR3 end, with the missing end drawn from the germline J gene. This chain uses TRBV2 with TRBJ2-3; D call uncertain. This CDR3 has 13 amino acids. Germline values: CDR1 SNHLY, CDR2 FYNNEI. The germline V and J ends were trimmed by 0 bases and 8 bases, with 9 bases remaining between them. The chain's CDR3 is CASSEALLVTQYF. Incomplete CDR3 DNA: TGTGCCAGCAGTGAAGCGCTTCTAGTTACG.

As concerns this clone: The observed sequence ends 3 residues before the CDR3 terminus, with the missing tail filled in from the germline J gene. The rearrangement uses TRBV7-8 and TRBJ2-7; 7 positions match TRBD1. The CDR3 totals 14 residues. Germline-derived CDR1 and CDR2 are SGHVS and FQNEAQ. The V segment lost 5 bases and the J segment 2 bases; nucleotides outside the gene matches: 6. The sequenced CDR3 bases are TGTGCCAGCAGCCACTCGACAGGGACCTACGAG. This codes for CASSHSTGTYE. The whole CDR3 protein is CASSHSTGTYEQYF.

Points on this clone: Read data end 3 residues before the CDR3 end; the end is taken from the germline J gene. The chain uses TRBV5-1 and TRBJ1-4; D may be TRBD1 (5 bases). With 0 bases removed from V and 3 bases from J, the gap between germline ends came to 9 bases. Germline CDR1 reads SGHRS; CDR2 reads YFSETQ. The CDR3 is 15 residues long. The CDR3 region is CASSLEGAPNEKLFF. CDR3 DNA, as far as it was read: TGCGCCAGCAGCTTGGAAGGGGCTCCTAATGAAAAA.

A word on this clone: With the read ending 3 residues before the CDR3 end, the germline J gene is used to fill in that end. The chain combines TRBV5-4 with TRBJ1-1, with TRBD1 matching over 9 bases. The germline V gene has CDR1 SGHNT and CDR2 YYREEE (reference sequence). This CDR3 has 15 residues. V gave up 4 bases and J gave up 7 bases; unmatched junction bases: 11. The CDR3 sequence: CASSPDRGGEFEAFF. The CDR3 DNA, read in part, is TGTGCCAGCAGCCCGGACAGGGGTGGGGAGTTTGAA.

With respect to this clone: The read comes to an end 3 residues before the CDR3 does, leaving the germline J gene to fill in the end. Other DNA sequences in the sample encode the same CDR3. The chain carries TRBV11-2 and TRBJ2-3; D not resolved. This CDR3 spans 14 amino acids. CDR1 is SGHAT, CDR2 FQNNGV, per germline. V lost 1 base and J 2 bases, leaving 7 bases between the germline ends. The CDR3 sequence is CASSLGGPTDTQYF. The CDR3 bases that were read are TGTGCCAGCAGCTTAGGCGGCCCCACAGATACG.